This T cell receptor beta chain came from a study of blood T cell repertoires in COVID-19. Study overall: From T cells, B-cell-depleted T cells, or PBMCs came the material, which was cDNA or gDNA.

Between the trimmed V and J ends, which lost 2 bases and 4 bases, there was a span of 16 bases. Germline assignment: CDR1 SGDLS and CDR2 YYNGEE. The CDR3 contains 16 residues. Generated by immunoSEQ multiplex PCR, the TCRdb table keeps only in-frame clones and is missing some. The data show roughly 190,000 clones, 80% to 90% seen once. The chain links TRBV9 to TRBJ2-1; D may be TRBD2 (5 bases). This sequence was found in a woman aged 55-69 years with COVID-19, enrolled during active disease. The sequenced material came from peripheral blood. CDR3 sequence (DNA): TGTGCCAGCAGCGTCAAAGCGGAGGTATTTTACAATGAGCAGTTCTTC. This codes for CASSVKAEVFYNEQFF.